The 28 T cell receptor beta chains given below trace back to one sample, sequenced in a study of T cells in Graves' hyperthyroidism and ophthalmopathy. RNA transcripts were the template for amplifying TCR beta CDR3 regions. The HTBI primer set drove a first-round RT-PCR of the TCR CDR3. One entry per CDR3 protein results from TCRdb running MiXCR on the multiplex PCR reads. The table has approximately 870,000 distinct CDR3 sequences, about two fifths seen once. What was sequenced was blood. Receptor source: a man younger than 35 with Graves' hyperthyroidism.

This clonotype was seen repeatedly, ten times or more. J is TRBJ2-6 and V is TRBV12-3 or TRBV12-4, with D unclear. The V end lost 6 bases, the J end lost 1 base, and 4 bases lay between the germline ends. The CDR3 loop spans 13 amino acids. The CDR3 nucleotides are TGTGCCAGCAGGGGGTCTGGGGCCAACGTCCTGACTTTC. Protein product: CASRGSGANVLTF.

The CDR3 region is CASSLDRANEQFF. Here the CDR3 DNA reads TGTGCCAGCAGCTTGGACAGGGCCAATGAGCAGTTCTTC. The V and J genes are TRBV7-3 and TRBJ2-1, with 8 bases matching TRBD1. J gave up 6 bases and V 3 bases, and 1 base lay outside the gene matches. Per germline, CDR1 SGHTA and CDR2 FQGTGA. This CDR3 region has 13 residues.

The gene calls are TRBV11-1 and TRBJ1-6; weak D call: TRBD1 (5 bases). The ends were cut back, 3 bases at V and 10 bases at J, with 25 bases in the middle. From germline, CDR1 is SGHAT and CDR2 FQDESV (reference sequence). The CDR3 runs to 18 residues. The CDR3 here is CASSLSSSGRIRGSPLHF. In DNA form, the CDR3 reads TGTGCCAGCAGCTTGTCCTCGTCGGGACGCATTCGGGGGTCACCCCTCCACTTT.

The chain carries TRBV7-9 and TRBJ1-4; 8 positions match TRBD1. V lost 5 bases to trimming and J lost 4 bases; unmatched junction nucleotides: 12. This CDR3 contains 17 residues. Germline V CDR1 and CDR2: SEHNR, FQNEAQ (reference sequence). CDR3 DNA sequence: TGTGCCAGCAGCCGTCAGGCGGGGACAGGCTATAATGAAAAACTGTTTTTT. The encoded protein is CASSRQAGTGYNEKLFF.

The rearrangement links TRBV20-1 to TRBJ1-6, with 7 bases identical to TRBD1. The V gene end was trimmed by 3 bases and the J gene end by 13 bases; junction bases not matched to a gene: 6. Germline CDR1 and CDR2: DFQATT and SNEGSKA (reference sequence). The CDR3 contains 12 residues. In nucleotides, the CDR3 is TGCAGTGCTAGGTTTAGCAGGGGGCCCCTCCACTTT. It yields the protein CSARFSRGPLHF.

This clonotype has at least ten counts. This chain uses TRBV20-1 with TRBJ1-1; TRBD1 matches at 7 bases. The germline CDR1 and CDR2 sequences are DFQATT and SNEGSKA (reference sequence). V lost 7 bases and J lost 1; bases outside the gene matches: 6. CDR3 length: 13 amino acids. For the CDR3, the DNA is TGCAGTGGGGACAGCGGCGAGAACACTGAAGCTTTCTTT. Protein: CSGDSGENTEAFF.

This clonotype has only one observation. The V call is TRBV5-1, the J call TRBJ1-2; TRBD1 agrees at 9 bases. Trimming at V came to 3 bases and at J to 5 bases, leaving 11 bases not matched to a gene. The CDR3 sequence is 16 residues long. The germline V gene encodes CDR1 SGHRS and CDR2 YFSETQ. The chain's CDR3 is CASSSQLTGTGYGYTF. In nucleotides, the CDR3 is TGCGCCAGCAGCTCCCAGCTGACAGGGACAGGGTATGGCTACACCTTC.

J is TRBJ2-7 and V is TRBV2; D is perhaps TRBD1 or TRBD2 (5 bases each). Germline V gene lookup returns CDR1 SNHLY and CDR2 FYNNEI. Trimming removed 5 bases at V and 2 bases at J, with 13 bases between. The CDR3 length is 14 residues. The CDR3 bases are TGTGCCAGCAGTTGGGGACGGATAACCTACGAGCAGTACTTC. Amino acid sequence: CASSWGRITYEQYF.

This clonotype was observed many times. The J gene is TRBJ1-4, the V gene TRBV7-8; no clear D. Trimming removed 0 bases at V and 7 bases at J, with 15 bases between. The CDR3 contains 16 residues. Germline V gene lookup returns CDR1 SGHVS and CDR2 FQNEAQ. CDR3 region: CASSLAPITTSEKLFF. In nucleotides, the CDR3 is TGTGCCAGCAGCTTAGCGCCCATCACCACCTCTGAAAAACTGTTTTTT.

The chain uses TRBV11-2 and TRBJ2-2, with D perhaps being TRBD1 or TRBD2 (5 bases each). Germline CDR1 is SGHAT and CDR2 is FQNNGV. This CDR3 is 16 amino acids long. V was cut by 2 bases and J by 7 bases, with 17 bases left in between. The CDR3 reads CASSLNPGPSIGELFF. The CDR3 coding sequence is TGTGCCAGCAGCTTAAATCCAGGGCCTAGCATCGGGGAGCTGTTTTTT.

The rearrangement uses TRBV12-3 or TRBV12-4 and TRBJ1-1; a weak D match, TRBD1 (5 bases). Trimming took 0 bases from V and 10 from J, leaving 15 bases between them. This CDR3 contains 14 residues. Here the CDR3 reads CASSLARDPRRAFF. CDR3 in DNA: TGTGCCAGCAGTTTAGCCCGGGACCCGAGGAGAGCTTTCTTT.

This chain uses TRBV6-5 with TRBJ2-5; D ambiguous. This CDR3 spans 14 amino acids. V lost 0 bases to trimming and J lost 4 bases, with 9 bases between them. CDR1 MNHEY and CDR2 SVGAGI come from the germline V gene. CDR3 sequence reads: CASSYSALGETQYF. CDR3 DNA sequence: TGTGCCAGCAGTTACTCGGCCTTGGGAGAGACCCAGTACTTC.

This sequence joins TRBV10-3 and TRBJ1-5, with TRBD1 as a possible D gene (6 bases). Germline CDR1 and CDR2: ENHRY and SYGVKD. V lost 2 bases and J lost 7, with 12 bases in between. The CDR3 runs 14 residues. The CDR3 sequence is CAISERGRGQPQHF. For the CDR3, the DNA is TGTGCCATCAGTGAGAGGGGAAGGGGGCAGCCCCAGCATTTT.

Many counts were recorded for this clonotype. The V call is TRBV10-3, the J call TRBJ2-5; 8 bases line up with TRBD1. The ends lost 2 bases at V and 2 bases at J; junction bases unmatched: 4. The CDR3 totals 15 residues. CDR1 is ENHRY and CDR2 is SYGVKD in the germline V gene. The CDR3 sequence: CAISEIGTGQETQYF. CDR3 sequence (DNA): TGTGCCATCAGTGAGATCGGGACAGGTCAAGAGACCCAGTACTTC.

The CDR3 sequence: CSDDLTAHSYGYTF. The CDR3 DNA is TGCAGCGATGACTTGACAGCCCACTCCTATGGCTACACCTTC. The V call is TRBV29-1, the J call TRBJ1-2; the D gene is possibly TRBD1 (5 bases). The CDR3 extends over 14 amino acids. Trimming left V 7 bases short and J 4 bases short, with 19 bases between. Germline V lookup: CDR1 SQVTM, CDR2 ANQGSEA. The full variable domain, in which reference TRBV29-1 and TRBJ1-2 provide the parts outside the CDR3, is SAVISQKPSRDICQRGTSLTIQCQVDSQVTMMFWYRQQPGQSLTLIATANQGSEATYESGFVIDKFPISRPNLTFSTLTVSNMSPEDSSIYLCSDDLTAHSYGYTFGSGTRLTVV.

This clonotype occurred a few times. The V call is TRBV5-6, the J call TRBJ2-7, with D perhaps matching TRBD1 (6 bases). Trimming shortened V by 5 bases and J by 5 bases, and 14 bases separated the two germline ends. The CDR3 is 13 residues long. The V gene's germline CDR1 is SGHDT and CDR2 YYEEEE. The CDR3 DNA is TGTGCCAGCAGATACCTACAGGGTAACGAGCAGTACTTC. Protein: CASRYLQGNEQYF.

This clonotype occurred many times. This sequence joins TRBV7-8 and TRBJ1-1; a possible D gene is TRBD1 (5 bases). Germline V gene sequence: CDR1 SGHVS, CDR2 FQNEAQ. The CDR3 consists of 16 residues. V gave up 3 bases and J gave up 0 bases, with 14 bases separating them. The CDR3 protein is CASSLAGTHMNTEAFF. CDR3 nucleotide sequence: TGTGCCAGCAGCTTGGCGGGGACGCACATGAACACTGAAGCTTTCTTT.

This clonotype was picked up many times. The rearrangement links TRBV7-9 to TRBJ2-1; 7 nucleotides match TRBD1. The CDR3 covers 15 residues. Unmatched junction bases numbered 10, after V lost 5 bases and J lost 6 bases. Per the germline V gene, CDR1 is SEHNR and CDR2 is FQNEAQ (reference sequence). CDR3 nucleotides: TGTGCCAGCAGCCGTACTCTGGGACAGATCAATGAGCAGTTCTTC. This gives the protein CASSRTLGQINEQFF.

This clonotype was seen at least ten times. The V gene is TRBV12-3 or TRBV12-4, the J gene TRBJ2-5; D unresolved. Trimming took 1 base from V and 2 from J, leaving 8 bases between them. The CDR3 consists of 14 residues. In nucleotides, the CDR3 is TGTGCCAGCAGTTTAGAGGTGGCACAAGAGACCCAGTACTTC. Protein: CASSLEVAQETQYF.

This sequence joins TRBV19 and TRBJ2-7; possible D gene TRBD1, 6 bases. Trimming removed 3 bases from V and 5 bases from J, with 17 bases in between. CDR3 length: 15 residues. The germline V gene has CDR1 LNHDA and CDR2 SQIVND (reference sequence). The CDR3 loop is CASSISPGVYHEQYF. CDR3 nucleotides: TGTGCCAGTAGTATTTCGCCAGGGGTTTACCACGAGCAGTACTTC. Variable domain in full (rest from reference TRBV19 and TRBJ2-7): DGGITQSPKYLFRKEGQNVTLSCEQNLNHDAMYWYRQDPGQGLRLIYYSQIVNDFQKGDIAEGYSVSREKKESFPLTVTSAQKNPTAFYLCASSISPGVYHEQYFGPGTRLTVT.

This clonotype was seen a few times. The chain is built from TRBV19 and TRBJ1-2; the match to TRBD1 covers 10 bases. CDR3 length equals 15 residues. Germline CDR1 LNHDA, CDR2 SQIVND (reference sequence). Trimming cost V 5 bases and J 2 bases; bases outside gene matches: 5. The DNA of the CDR3 is TGTGCCAGTAGTGCGACGGGACAGGGGAACTATGGCTACACCTTC. Its translation: CASSATGQGNYGYTF.

The V call is TRBV19, the J call TRBJ2-2; 7 bases align to TRBD2. CDR3 length equals 16 residues. Germline loops: CDR1 LNHDA, CDR2 SQIVND (reference sequence). V gave up 9 bases and J gave up 0 bases; unmatched junction bases: 10. The CDR3 region is CASSSFGLANTGELFF. CDR3 bases: TGTGCCAGCAGCTCCTTCGGACTAGCGAACACCGGGGAGCTGTTTTTT.

The chain employs TRBV25-1 and TRBJ1-2; maybe TRBD1 (5 bases). Germline V gene data show CDR1 as MGHDK and CDR2 as SYGVNS. This CDR3 is built from 14 residues. V shed 4 bases and J shed 5 bases, with 14 bases lying between them. In nucleotides, the CDR3 is TGTGCCAGCAGTGCGGGACCAGCCCAATATGGCTACACCTTC. Translated, it gives CASSAGPAQYGYTF.

This chain joins TRBV19 and TRBJ2-5; TRBD2 matches at 8 bases. The V gene's germline CDR1 is LNHDA and CDR2 SQIVND (reference sequence). V gave up 8 bases and J gave up 3 bases; unmatched junction bases: 11. The CDR3 extends over 15 amino acids. Written as DNA, the CDR3 is TGTGCCAGTGCTGCCAGCGGGACTAGGGAAGAGACCCAGTACTTC. Translating gives CASAASGTREETQYF.

Of note for this clonotype: This may stem from a read error, because a much larger clone lies one nucleotide away. V gene TRBV29-1 combines with J gene TRBJ2-2; no reliable D call. The V gene's germline CDR1 is SQVTM and CDR2 ANQGSEA. The CDR3 is 13 residues long. CDR3 residues: CRVEDPRSGELFF. CDR3 nucleotide sequence: TGCCGCGTTGAAGATCCCAGATCCGGGGAGCTGTTTTTT.

V usage is TRBV2 and J usage is TRBJ1-5; D is perhaps TRBD1 (6 bases). The length of the CDR3 is 16 residues. V lost 7 bases and J 6 bases, leaving 22 bases between the germline ends. Germline lookup yields CDR1 SNHLY and CDR2 FYNNEI. The CDR3 region is CASNPMITGLGQPQHF. CDR3 coding DNA: TGTGCCAGCAACCCAATGATTACAGGGTTAGGTCAGCCCCAGCATTTT.

This clonotype was found a few times. The genes are TRBV9 and TRBJ1-1, with D possibly being TRBD1 (6 bases). V shed 4 bases and J shed 3 bases, with 22 bases lying between them. Germline CDR1 and CDR2: SGDLS and YYNGEE. There are 17 residues in the CDR3. The CDR3 DNA reads as TGTGCCAGCAGCCCAGGGATTGGGGGCGCAGGGGACACTGAAGCTTTCTTT. Encoded protein: CASSPGIGGAGDTEAFF.

This clonotype has at least ten counts. The V call is TRBV7-8, the J call TRBJ2-7, with 13 bases lining up with TRBD2. The CDR3 covers 18 residues. Germline loops: CDR1 SGHVS, CDR2 FQNEAQ. V lost 5 bases to trimming and J lost 0 bases; unmatched junction nucleotides: 10. The CDR3 DNA reads as TGTGCCAGCAGCAGGGGACTAGCGGGGACATCGAGCTCCTACGAGCAGTACTTC. Its protein product is CASSRGLAGTSSSYEQYF.